This TCR beta chain was profiled in a study of cytomegalovirus exposure and HLA in healthy donors. Study outcomes and limitations: The study had only CMV serostatus as immune exposure information. The classifier was said to identify cytomegalovirus status with high specificity and sensitivity. Cytomegalovirus-associated status was assigned to fewer than 200 TCR beta chains. In a later analysis, common viral pathogens appeared linked to several of the most significant clusters.

As concerns this clone: Antigen unknown.

CDR3 length equals 15 residues. The V and J ends lost 0 bases and 5 bases, in that order; junction bases with no gene match: 3. Germline CDR1 reads SGHRS; CDR2 reads YFSETQ. Primers included in the PCR were 60 Vbeta and 13 Jbeta primers. Libraries were prepared by immunoSEQ multiplex PCR; TCRdb keeps only in-frame clonotypes and omits some of them. Of about 89,000 clones detected, approximately 86% appear once; the ten largest clones hold around a tenth. Sequencing used PBMCs. V is TRBV5-1 and J is TRBJ1-4, with TRBD1 identical over 8 bases. The clonotype was recovered from a man aged 25 to 40 in good health and CMV-seropositive. CDR3 sequence: CASSLGTGINEKLFF. The CDR3 coding sequence is TGCGCCAGCAGCTTGGGGACAGGGATAAATGAAAAACTGTTTTTT.